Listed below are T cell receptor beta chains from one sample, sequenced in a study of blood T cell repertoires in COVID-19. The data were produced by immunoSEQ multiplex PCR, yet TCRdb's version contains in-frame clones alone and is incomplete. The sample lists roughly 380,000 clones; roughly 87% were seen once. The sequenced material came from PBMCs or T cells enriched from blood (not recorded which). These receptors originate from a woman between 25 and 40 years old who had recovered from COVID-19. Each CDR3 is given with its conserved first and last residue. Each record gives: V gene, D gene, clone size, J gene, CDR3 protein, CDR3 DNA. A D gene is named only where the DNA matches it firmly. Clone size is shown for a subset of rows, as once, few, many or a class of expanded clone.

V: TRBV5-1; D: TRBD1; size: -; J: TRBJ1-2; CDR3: CASSRQGINYGYTF; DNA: TGCGCCAGCAGCCGACAGGGGATTAACTATGGCTACACCTTC
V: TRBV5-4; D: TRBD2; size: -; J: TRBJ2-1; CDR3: CASRLAGGPPRAYNEQFF; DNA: TGTGCCAGCAGATTAGCGGGAGGGCCGCCGCGGGCTTACAATGAGCAGTTCTTC
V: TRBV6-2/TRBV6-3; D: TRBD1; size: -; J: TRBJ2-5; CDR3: CASSQAGTGKRTQYF; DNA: TGTGCCAGCAGCCAAGCCGGGACAGGGAAGAGAACCCAGTACTTC
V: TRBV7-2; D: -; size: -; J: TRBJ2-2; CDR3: CASSPRGYGELFF; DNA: TGTGCCAGCAGCCCAAGGGGTTACGGGGAGCTGTTTTTT
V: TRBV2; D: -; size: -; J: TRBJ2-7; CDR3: CASGGPSYEQYF; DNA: TGTGCCAGCGGGGGCCCCTCCTACGAGCAGTACTTC
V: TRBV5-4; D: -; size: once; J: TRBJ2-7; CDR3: CASSSGTHSYEQYF; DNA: TGTGCCAGCAGCTCCGGGACTCACTCCTACGAGCAGTACTTC
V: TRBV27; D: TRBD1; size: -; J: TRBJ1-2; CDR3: CASRSVGTGGNGYTF; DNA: TGTGCCAGCAGGTCCGTAGGGACAGGGGGCAATGGCTACACCTTC
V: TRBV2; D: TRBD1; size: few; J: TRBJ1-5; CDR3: CASSYTTGTGQPQHF; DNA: TGTGCCAGCAGTTATACGACAGGGACCGGACAGCCCCAGCATTTT
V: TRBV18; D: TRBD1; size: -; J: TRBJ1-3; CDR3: CASSSGTVSGNTIYF; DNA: TGTGCCAGCTCATCAGGGACAGTCTCTGGAAACACCATATATTTT
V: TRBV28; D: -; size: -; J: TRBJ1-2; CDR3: CASSSNRVTNYGYTF; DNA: TGTGCCAGCAGTTCCAACAGGGTAACTAACTATGGCTACACCTTC
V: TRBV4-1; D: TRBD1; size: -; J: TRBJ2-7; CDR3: CASSQDVTGGYEQYF; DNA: TGCGCCAGCAGCCAAGATGTGACAGGGGGCTACGAGCAGTACTTC
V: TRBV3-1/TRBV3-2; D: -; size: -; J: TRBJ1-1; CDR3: CASSHTGTEAFF; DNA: TGTGCCAGCAGCCATACGGGCACTGAAGCTTTCTTT
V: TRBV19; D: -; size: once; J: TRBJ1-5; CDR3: CASSIEGLSNQPQHF; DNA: TGTGCCAGTAGTATAGAGGGCCTTAGCAATCAGCCCCAGCATTTT
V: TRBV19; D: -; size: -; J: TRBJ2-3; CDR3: CASSIARETTDTQYF; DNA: TGTGCCAGTAGTATAGCCCGGGAGACGACAGATACGCAGTATTTT
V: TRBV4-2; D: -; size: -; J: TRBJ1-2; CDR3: CASSQGYRDGYTF; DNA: TGTGCCAGCAGCCAAGGCTACAGGGATGGCTACACCTTC
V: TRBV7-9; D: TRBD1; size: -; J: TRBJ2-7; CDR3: CASSPRDRTYEQYF; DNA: TGTGCCAGCAGCCCCCGGGACAGAACCTACGAGCAGTACTTC
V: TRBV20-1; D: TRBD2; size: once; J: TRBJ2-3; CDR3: CSASGLAVPSTDTQYF; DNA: TGCAGTGCTAGTGGGCTAGCGGTGCCTAGCACAGATACGCAGTATTTT
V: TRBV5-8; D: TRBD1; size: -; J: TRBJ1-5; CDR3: CASSPRQGNQPQHF; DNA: TGTGCCAGCAGCCCCCGACAGGGGAATCAGCCCCAGCATTTT
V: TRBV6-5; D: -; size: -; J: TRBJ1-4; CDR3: CASTGTGTGEKLFF; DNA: TGTGCCAGCACCGGAACAGGGACCGGCGAAAAACTGTTTTTT
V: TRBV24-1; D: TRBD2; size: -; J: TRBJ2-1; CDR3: CATSDAREGPYNEQFF; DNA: TGTGCCACCAGTGACGCTCGGGAGGGTCCCTACAATGAGCAGTTCTTC
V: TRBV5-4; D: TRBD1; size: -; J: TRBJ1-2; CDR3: CASSYPGQGYGYTF; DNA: TGTGCCAGCAGCTACCCGGGACAGGGATATGGCTACACCTTC
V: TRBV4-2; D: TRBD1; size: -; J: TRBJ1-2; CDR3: CASSPPDRGFNYGYTF; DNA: TGTGCCAGCAGCCCCCCGGACAGGGGGTTCAACTATGGCTACACCTTC
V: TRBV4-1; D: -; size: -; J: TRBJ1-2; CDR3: CASSQDRSGRIYGYTF; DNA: TGCGCCAGCAGCCAAGATCGTTCGGGAAGGATCTATGGCTACACCTTC
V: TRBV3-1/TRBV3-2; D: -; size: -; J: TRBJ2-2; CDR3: CASSRSYLVANTGELFF; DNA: TGTGCCAGCAGCCGGAGCTACTTGGTCGCGAACACCGGGGAGCTGTTTTTT
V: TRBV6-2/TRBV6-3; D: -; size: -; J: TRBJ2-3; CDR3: CASSYGGTDTDTQYF; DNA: TGTGCCAGCAGTTACGGGGGGACAGACACAGATACGCAGTATTTT
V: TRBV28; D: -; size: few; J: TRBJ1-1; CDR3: CASRGAGADNTEAFF; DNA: TGTGCCAGCAGGGGGGCAGGGGCCGATAACACTGAAGCTTTCTTT